This T cell receptor (beta chain) is drawn from a study of T cell responses to AZD1222 COVID-19 vaccine. TCRdb keeps only in-frame clones here, not all; method: immunoSEQ multiplex PCR. The sample carries fewer than 100,000 clones, 88% recorded once. Sequences were derived from peripheral blood, sampled on day 0 of AZD1222 vaccination. The sequence was obtained from an adult in good health.

CDR3 protein: CASSSGQGSEAFF. CDR3 DNA: TGTGCCAGCAGTTCCGGACAGGGCTCTGAAGCTTTCTTT. The chain carries TRBV28 and TRBJ1-1; 8 bases fit TRBD1. Germline trimming cut 4 bases from V and 6 bases from J; bases unmatched to any gene: 4. This CDR3 region has 13 residues. Germline CDR1 and CDR2: MDHEN and SYDVKM.